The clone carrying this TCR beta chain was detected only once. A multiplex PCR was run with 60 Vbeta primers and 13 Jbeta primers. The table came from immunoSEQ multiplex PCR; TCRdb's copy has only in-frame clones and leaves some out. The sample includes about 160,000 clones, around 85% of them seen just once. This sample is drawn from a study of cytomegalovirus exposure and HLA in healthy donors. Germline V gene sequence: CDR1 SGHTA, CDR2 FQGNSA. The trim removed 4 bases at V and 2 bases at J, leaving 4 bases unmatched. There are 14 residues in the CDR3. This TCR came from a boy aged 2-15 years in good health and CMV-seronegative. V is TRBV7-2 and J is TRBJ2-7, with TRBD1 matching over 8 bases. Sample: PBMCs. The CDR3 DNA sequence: TGTGCCAGCAGCTGGGACAGGCCAACCTACGAGCAGTACTTC. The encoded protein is CASSWDRPTYEQYF.